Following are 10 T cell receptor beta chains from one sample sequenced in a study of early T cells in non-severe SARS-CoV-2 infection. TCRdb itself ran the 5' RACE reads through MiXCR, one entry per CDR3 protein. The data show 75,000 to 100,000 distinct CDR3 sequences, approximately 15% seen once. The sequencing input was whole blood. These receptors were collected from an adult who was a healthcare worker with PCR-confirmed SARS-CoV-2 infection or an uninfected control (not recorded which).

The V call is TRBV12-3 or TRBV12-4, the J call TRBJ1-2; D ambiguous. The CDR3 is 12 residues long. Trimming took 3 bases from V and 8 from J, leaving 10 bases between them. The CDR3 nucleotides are TGTGCCAGCAGTTTCTCGGGTAGAGGCTACACCTTC. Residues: CASSFSGRGYTF.

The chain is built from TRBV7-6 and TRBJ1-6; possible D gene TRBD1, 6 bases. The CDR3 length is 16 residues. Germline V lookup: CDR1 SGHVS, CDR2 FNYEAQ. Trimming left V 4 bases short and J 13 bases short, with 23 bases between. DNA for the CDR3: TGTGCCAGCAGCTCACTTTTGGACAGTCATTTGTCGCCCCTCCACTTT. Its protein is CASSSLLDSHLSPLHF.

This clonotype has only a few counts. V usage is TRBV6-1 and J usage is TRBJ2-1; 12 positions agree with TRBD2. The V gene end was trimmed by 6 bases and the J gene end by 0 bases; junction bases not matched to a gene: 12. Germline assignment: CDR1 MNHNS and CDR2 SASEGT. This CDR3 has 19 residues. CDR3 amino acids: CASSGGLAGRFSSYNEQFF. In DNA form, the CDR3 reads TGTGCCAGCAGCGGAGGACTAGCGGGGCGATTTAGCTCCTACAATGAGCAGTTCTTC.

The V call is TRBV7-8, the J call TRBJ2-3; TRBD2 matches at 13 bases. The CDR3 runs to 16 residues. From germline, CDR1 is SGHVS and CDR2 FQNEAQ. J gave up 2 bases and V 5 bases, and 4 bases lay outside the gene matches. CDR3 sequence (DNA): TGTGCCAGCAGCCCAGGGACTAGCGGGAACACAGATACGCAGTATTTT. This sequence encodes CASSPGTSGNTDTQYF.

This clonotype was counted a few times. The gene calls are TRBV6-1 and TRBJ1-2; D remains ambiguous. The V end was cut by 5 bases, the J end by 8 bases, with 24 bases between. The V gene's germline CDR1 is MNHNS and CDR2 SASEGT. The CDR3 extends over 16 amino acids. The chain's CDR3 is CASSPFDKWVGRGYTF. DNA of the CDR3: TGTGCCAGCAGTCCCTTCGACAAGTGGGTCGGACGAGGCTACACCTTC.

CDR3 DNA: TGTGCCAGCTCACCACCGGGCAGAACGATCTATGGCTACACCTTC. Translating gives CASSPPGRTIYGYTF. The chain is built from TRBV18 and TRBJ1-2; D is unclear. The CDR3 totals 15 residues. The ends were cut back, 0 bases at V and 4 bases at J, with 12 bases in the middle. CDR1 and CDR2 from the germline V gene are KGHSH and LQKENI.

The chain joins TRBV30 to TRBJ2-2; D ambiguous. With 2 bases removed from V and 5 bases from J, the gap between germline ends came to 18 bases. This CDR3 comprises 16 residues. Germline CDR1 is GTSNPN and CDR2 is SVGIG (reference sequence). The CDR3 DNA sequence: TGTGCCTGGAGTCGTGGGCTCACGAGTGTGACCGGGGAGCTGTTTTTT. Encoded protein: CAWSRGLTSVTGELFF.

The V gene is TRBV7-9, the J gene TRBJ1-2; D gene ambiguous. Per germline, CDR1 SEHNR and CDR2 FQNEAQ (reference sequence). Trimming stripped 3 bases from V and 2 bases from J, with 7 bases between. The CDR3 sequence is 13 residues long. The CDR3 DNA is TGTGCCAGCAGCTTGAACAGCAACTATGGCTACACCTTC. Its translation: CASSLNSNYGYTF.

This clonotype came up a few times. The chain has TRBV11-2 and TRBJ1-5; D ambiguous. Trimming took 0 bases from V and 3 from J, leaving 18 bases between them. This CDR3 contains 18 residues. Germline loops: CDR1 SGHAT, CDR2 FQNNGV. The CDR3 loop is CASSLDPSPSKSNQPQHF. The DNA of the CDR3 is TGTGCCAGCAGCTTAGATCCCTCCCCTTCTAAGTCCAATCAGCCCCAGCATTTT. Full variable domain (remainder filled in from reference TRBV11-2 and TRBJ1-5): EAGVAQSPRYKIIEKRQSVAFWCNPISGHATLYWYQQILGQGPKLLIQFQNNGVVDDSQLPKDRFSAERLKGVDSTLKIQPAKLEDSAVYLCASSLDPSPSKSNQPQHFGDGTRLSIL.

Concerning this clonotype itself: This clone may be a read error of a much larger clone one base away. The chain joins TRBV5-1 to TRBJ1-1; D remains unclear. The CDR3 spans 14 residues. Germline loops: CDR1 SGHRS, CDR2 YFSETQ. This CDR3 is CTSSLARAAAEAFF. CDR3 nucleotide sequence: TGCACCAGCAGCTTGGCCCGCGCGGCGGCTGAAGCTTTCTTT.